Listed below are T cell receptor beta chains from one sample, sequenced in a study of PD-1 blockade in classical Hodgkin lymphoma. Assay: immunoSEQ multiplex PCR; the TCRdb copy retains only in-frame clones and omits some. The sample consists of fewer than 95,000 clones, 83% of them appearing once. The material was peripheral blood mononuclear cells (PBMCs), obtained before the fourth cycle of nivolumab. The receptors come from a human donor with classical Hodgkin lymphoma. Each CDR3 is given without its conserved first and last residue. A D gene is named only where the DNA matches it firmly.

V gene: TRBV11-3
D gene: NA
CDR3 protein: ASSFFRDTSEQY

V gene: TRBV5-1
D gene: TRBD2
CDR3 protein: ASALLAGLSTDTQY

V gene: TRBV27
D gene: TRBD2
CDR3 protein: ASSLYPLAGEYNEQF

V gene: TRBV5-1
D gene: NA
CDR3 protein: ASSLGSLGAQY

V gene: TRBV7-6
D gene: NA
CDR3 protein: ASSLGSRNYNEQF

V gene: TRBV27
D gene: NA
CDR3 protein: ASSLLGSGPYEQY

V gene: TRBV18
D gene: NA
CDR3 protein: ASSPGLRDEQY

V gene: TRBV7-6
D gene: NA
CDR3 protein: ASSSYHDDGYT

V gene: TRBV5-6
D gene: TRBD2
CDR3 protein: ASNLAGSGYEQY

V gene: TRBV5-1
D gene: TRBD1
CDR3 protein: ASSSPGQGTEQF

V gene: TRBV27
D gene: TRBD2
CDR3 protein: ASSLRGRGFYEQY

V gene: TRBV29-1
D gene: NA
CDR3 protein: SGVGGSTEAF

V gene: TRBV7-2
D gene: TRBD1
CDR3 protein: ASSLVRDSMNTEAF

V gene: TRBV28
D gene: NA
CDR3 protein: ASSFEQYEQY

V gene: TRBV7-2
D gene: NA
CDR3 protein: ASSSNTYGYT

V gene: TRBV30
D gene: NA
CDR3 protein: AWSVAGGYQETQY

V gene: TRBV7-2
D gene: TRBD1
CDR3 protein: ASSPDRGLEKLF

V gene: TRBV5-1
D gene: NA
CDR3 protein: ASSLGGTGNQPQH

V gene: TRBV6-1
D gene: NA
CDR3 protein: ASSERRSNQPQH

V gene: TRBV14
D gene: NA
CDR3 protein: ASSQTTRGNNEQF

V gene: TRBV5-1
D gene: TRBD2
CDR3 protein: ASRNGLAASTDTQY

V gene: TRBV9
D gene: TRBD2
CDR3 protein: ASSGGGNEQF

V gene: TRBV7-9
D gene: NA
CDR3 protein: ASSLVSPFQETQY

V gene: TRBV28
D gene: NA
CDR3 protein: ASSQQGTDMGAQY

V gene: TRBV19
D gene: TRBD1
CDR3 protein: ASSRDRGPGTGELF

V gene: TRBV7-8
D gene: TRBD1
CDR3 protein: ASSFRGLVEAF

V gene: TRBV6-6
D gene: NA
CDR3 protein: ASSATLGSGYT

V gene: TRBV7-2
D gene: NA
CDR3 protein: ANSLSPNQETQY

V gene: TRBV5-1
D gene: TRBD2
CDR3 protein: ASSPGGLPDYEQY

V gene: TRBV7-2
D gene: TRBD1
CDR3 protein: ASSLGTEGTQY

V gene: TRBV7-3
D gene: NA
CDR3 protein: ASSLIPGPPAF

V gene: TRBV28
D gene: TRBD2
CDR3 protein: ASSKLGLAGHNEQF

V gene: TRBV27
D gene: NA
CDR3 protein: ASRLRVSLDTQY

V gene: TRBV20-1
D gene: NA
CDR3 protein: SAGGDTQY

V gene: TRBV10-3
D gene: NA
CDR3 protein: AISSTAPEQY

V gene: TRBV11-2
D gene: NA
CDR3 protein: ASSLIGGNGIGELF

V gene: TRBV20-1
D gene: NA
CDR3 protein: SATTVNEQY

V gene: TRBV7-6
D gene: TRBD2
CDR3 protein: ASSLAGGRTDTQY

V gene: TRBV12-5
D gene: TRBD1
CDR3 protein: ASGLVTTGGNYGYT

V gene: TRBV7-2
D gene: NA
CDR3 protein: ASSLWGGSSYNEQF

V gene: TRBV5-6
D gene: NA
CDR3 protein: ASSLAVLAMNTEAF

V gene: TRBV7-3
D gene: TRBD1
CDR3 protein: ASSRDRGEEQY

V gene: TRBV29-1
D gene: TRBD2
CDR3 protein: SVDTSGSAYEQF

V gene: TRBV28
D gene: NA
CDR3 protein: ASSARPWGRSYEQY

V gene: TRBV7-3
D gene: NA
CDR3 protein: ASSQGATWRETQY

V gene: TRBV18
D gene: NA
CDR3 protein: ASSPQGSRLVNTEAF

V gene: TRBV5-1
D gene: NA
CDR3 protein: ASSFLEEQY

V gene: TRBV2
D gene: NA
CDR3 protein: ASRKDIEKLF

V gene: TRBV5-1
D gene: NA
CDR3 protein: ASSVTGTEAF

V gene: TRBV6-1
D gene: NA
CDR3 protein: ASSANRVGANVLT

V gene: TRBV28
D gene: NA
CDR3 protein: ASTGGSNYGYT

V gene: TRBV14
D gene: TRBD1
CDR3 protein: ASSLGRGGNEKLF

V gene: TRBV6-5
D gene: TRBD1
CDR3 protein: ASSSPPTGVGGYT

V gene: TRBV6-4
D gene: TRBD2
CDR3 protein: ASSDSSGGTDTQY

V gene: TRBV6-1
D gene: NA
CDR3 protein: ASSESGGAVWEQF

V gene: TRBV2
D gene: TRBD2
CDR3 protein: ASGLAGTDTQY

V gene: TRBV4-1
D gene: NA
CDR3 protein: ASSQGAGANNEKLF

V gene: TRBV5-4
D gene: NA
CDR3 protein: ASSLISNQETQY

V gene: TRBV10-3
D gene: TRBD2
CDR3 protein: AISVGREPITGELF

V gene: TRBV21-1
D gene: NA
CDR3 protein: ASSKDQIRGDGYT